This TCR beta chain was recovered during a study of post-analysis software for immune sequencing data. Study-level results: Compared with controls, patients had more of about 5 TRBV segments, including TRBV5-6, TRBV5-1 and TRBV20-1. Strong co-clustering by F measure was seen for same-batch samples. Normalized Chao1 diversity was significantly reduced in patients versus controls.

The CDR3 consists of 15 residues. The trim removed 3 bases at V and 9 bases at J, leaving 9 bases unmatched. This clonotype was detected a few times. Its antigen is unidentified. Prepared TCR beta cDNA libraries contained unique molecular identifiers. The T cell input of roughly 0.95 to 10 million gave roughly 500,000 cDNA molecules. TCRdb analysed the PCR reads with MiXCR anew, one entry per CDR3 protein. Of roughly 410,000 distinct CDR3 sequences in the sample, less than 40% were seen once. The TCR sequence derives from a girl aged 10 to 17 with multiple sclerosis. The rearrangement joins TRBV12-3 or TRBV12-4 to TRBJ2-1; 9 bases match TRBD2. Source material: blood. The CDR3 sequence is CASSLLAGSQSEQFF. CDR3 in DNA: TGTGCCAGCAGTTTGCTAGCGGGGAGCCAGAGTGAGCAGTTCTTC.